This TCR beta chain emerged from a study of cytotoxic CD8 clonotypes in ibrutinib-treated CLL (dated by TCRdb to the early 2020s). A note on the overall study: The cohort was composed of some ten relapsed/refractory and about 15 treatment-naive patients; IGHV unmutated status was identified in approximately 18 patients. On average, each sample yielded roughly 250,000 productive templates and 94,082 productive rearrangements. Partial responses were observed in around 25 patients and complete responses in 2; after a median follow-up of 68 months, remission was maintained in 14 patients and progression was observed in some 12. Every sample from remission and from progressive disease was obtained while the patients were still on ibrutinib. Cryopreserved peripheral blood mononuclear cells were obtained prior to treatment, at the time of response, and at either disease progression or sustained remission. The response samples were drawn at a median of 12 months into treatment, with a range of about 6 to 40 months. Longitudinal samples were available for about 30% of the roughly 86 trial participants. General study outcomes and caveats: Public clonotypes were rare and either shrank or stayed stable during treatment, and the rise in clonality at ibrutinib response reflected expansion of private clonotypes. Sustained-remission and progressing patients did not have matched sampling times, and lymph node repertoires were not examined. Clonality rose at ibrutinib response, remained stable during sustained remission, and dropped back toward baseline at progression. Baseline clonality was found to be higher than that of age-matched healthy donors and was strongly correlated with circulating CD8+ T-cell counts.

The sample's time point label is to be understood as: around 25 months on ibrutinib. Roughly 2 micrograms of genomic DNA were extracted from cryopreserved PBMCs for TCR beta library preparation. Longitudinal blood samples from CLL patients receiving ibrutinib monotherapy were subjected to high-throughput TCR beta sequencing. The patients took part in an open-label, single-center phase 2 trial of ibrutinib monotherapy. The goal of deep resolution MiSeq sequencing was a depth between 1 in 1 million and 1 in 200,000 T cells, and coverage averaged 10x per clonotype. The immunoSEQ hsTCRB Kit was used to generate TCR beta libraries. The paper's processing steps were these. The data were analyzed with ImmunoSEQ Analyzer and ImmunoSEQ Data Assistant, and V, D and J gene assignments followed IMGT definitions. Clonality was computed as one minus normalized Shannon entropy of productive rearrangement frequencies, ranging from 0 to 1. Only overrepresented clonotypes making up at least 0.05% of each patient's repertoire were included in the public clonotype analysis. Around 14 repertoires from age-matched healthy donors, obtained from immuneACCESS, served as clonality controls. The clones in this table, taken by TCRdb from immuneACCESS, are in-frame only. Not every clone is retained; where verified, under half of the shortfall comes from an unresolved V gene, and the cause of the rest is unknown. The DNA gave D and trimming, while V, J and clone size come from that table. In all, the sample holds 70,000 to 80,000 clones, and less than 90% of those were seen once. The ten top clones hold roughly 40% of the sample.

As concerns this clone: The target of this receptor is not known. Qualities for individual bases were not recorded, and no much larger clone is one base off.

The source of this sequence is a human donor with chronic lymphocytic leukemia. The material was PBMCs, obtained after 24 months of ibrutinib treatment.

The DNA sequence is TGTGCCAGCAGTGCCACAGGGGGCGCAGACAATGAGCAGTTCTTC. Its coded protein is CASSATGGADNEQFF. The chain is made from TRBV28 and TRBJ2-1; 9 bases in the junction line up with TRBD1. Germline trimming: 5 bases from V, 5 bases from J; junction bases outside gene matches: 7. CDR1 and CDR2, per the germline V gene, are MDHEN and SYDVKM. The cysteine opens and the phenylalanine closes a CDR3 of 15 amino acids. Here the CDR3 DNA is all that survives: 45 bases in frame from base 1.